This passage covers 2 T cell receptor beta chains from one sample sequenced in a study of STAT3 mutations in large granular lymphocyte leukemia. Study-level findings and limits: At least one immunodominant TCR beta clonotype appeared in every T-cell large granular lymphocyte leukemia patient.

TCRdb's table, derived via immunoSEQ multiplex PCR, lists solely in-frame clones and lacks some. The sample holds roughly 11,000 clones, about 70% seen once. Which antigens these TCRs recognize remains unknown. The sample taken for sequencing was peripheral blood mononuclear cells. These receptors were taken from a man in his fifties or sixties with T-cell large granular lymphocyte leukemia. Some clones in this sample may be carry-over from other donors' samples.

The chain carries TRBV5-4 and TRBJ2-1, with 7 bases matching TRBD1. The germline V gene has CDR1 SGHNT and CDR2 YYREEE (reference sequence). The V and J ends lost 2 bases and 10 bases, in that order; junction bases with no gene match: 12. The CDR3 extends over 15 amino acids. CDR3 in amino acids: CASSFAGQGVREQFF. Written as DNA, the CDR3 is TGTGCCAGCAGCTTTGCCGGGCAGGGGGTGCGGGAGCAGTTCTTC.

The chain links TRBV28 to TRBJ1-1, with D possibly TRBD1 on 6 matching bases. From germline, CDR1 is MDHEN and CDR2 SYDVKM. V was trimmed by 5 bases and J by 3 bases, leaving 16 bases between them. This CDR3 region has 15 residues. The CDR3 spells CASSPHAGADTEAFF. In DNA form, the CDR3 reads TGTGCCAGCAGTCCTCACGCAGGGGCCGACACTGAAGCTTTCTTT.